The 10 T cell receptor beta chains given below trace back to one sample, sequenced in a study of identical twins. TCRdb reanalysed the 5' RACE reads using MiXCR and keeps one entry per CDR3 protein. The data hold roughly 690,000 distinct CDR3 sequences, with roughly 6.2% observed a single time. Sequencing was carried out using naive T cells sorted from blood. Receptors were obtained from a young man in good health.

This clonotype was seen more than once but under ten times. The CDR3 region is CASSFNPGQSSYEQYF. The CDR3 region has the DNA TGCGCCAGCAGCTTTAATCCGGGGCAAAGCTCCTACGAGCAGTACTTC. The rearrangement links TRBV5-1 to TRBJ2-7; either TRBD1 or TRBD2 may supply D (5 bases each). The germline V gene encodes CDR1 SGHRS and CDR2 YFSETQ. This CDR3 has 16 residues. V lost 2 bases to trimming and J lost 0 bases, with 15 bases between them.

This clonotype was recorded many times. The rearrangement links TRBV12-3 or TRBV12-4 to TRBJ2-2; D possibly corresponds to TRBD2 (6 bases). Deletions cut 7 bases from V and 1 base from J, with 16 bases between. CDR3 length equals 16 residues. The CDR3 coding sequence is TGTGCCAGCAACGTAGGCGGTAGCGGGAACACCGGGGAGCTGTTTTTT. Protein product: CASNVGGSGNTGELFF.

This clonotype appeared a few times. The chain uses TRBV14 and TRBJ2-7; TRBD2 aligns across 12 bases. The CDR3 spans 16 residues. Germline V gene lookup returns CDR1 SGHDN and CDR2 FVKESK. J lost 6 bases, V lost 4 bases, and 10 bases had no gene match. The DNA of the CDR3 is TGTGCCAGCAGCCGAAACCTACTAGCGGGAGGATCCGAGCAGTACTTC. Translating it yields CASSRNLLAGGSEQYF.

The CDR3 spells CAISESEAGVSDEQFF. The CDR3 region has the DNA TGTGCCATCAGTGAGTCTGAGGCGGGAGTCTCTGATGAGCAGTTCTTC. The chain employs TRBV10-3 and TRBJ2-1; 7 nucleotides align to TRBD2. CDR1 and CDR2 from the germline V gene are ENHRY and SYGVKD. V was pared by 0 bases and J by 8 bases, with 10 bases of the junction left unmatched. The CDR3 covers 16 residues.

The chain couples TRBV12-3 or TRBV12-4 to TRBJ2-7; no definite D call. The CDR3 runs 14 residues. V was trimmed by 2 bases and J by 5 bases, leaving 13 bases between them. The CDR3 bases are TGTGCCAGCAGTTTACTTCGTTTAGGCCACGAGCAGTACTTC. This gives the protein CASSLLRLGHEQYF.

This clonotype showed up many times. The chain joins TRBV5-1 to TRBJ1-5; 8 nucleotides line up with TRBD1. The CDR3 extends over 13 amino acids. V shed 5 bases, J shed 7 bases, and the junction held 5 bases outside the gene matches. The V gene's germline CDR1 is SGHRS and CDR2 YFSETQ. CDR3 loop: CASSLYRGQPQHF. CDR3 sequence (DNA): TGCGCCAGCAGTCTTTACAGGGGGCAGCCCCAGCATTTT.

The V call is TRBV20-1, the J call TRBJ2-2, with no clear D. Germline CDR1 reads DFQATT; CDR2 reads SNEGSKA (reference sequence). Trimming left V 2 bases short and J 7 bases short, with 17 bases between. This CDR3 is built from 15 residues. This chain's CDR3 is CSARTLSSAVGELFF. The CDR3 DNA sequence: TGCAGTGCTAGAACCCTCTCCAGCGCTGTCGGGGAGCTGTTTTTT.

This clonotype was recorded at least ten times. The chain has TRBV20-1 and TRBJ1-1, with D possibly matching TRBD1 (6 bases). Germline CDR1 is DFQATT and CDR2 is SNEGSKA (reference sequence). The CDR3 has 16 amino acids. The V and J ends lost 0 bases and 2 bases respectively, with 16 bases between them. The CDR3 spells CSARDPAGVTNTEAFF. DNA for the CDR3: TGCAGTGCTAGAGATCCCGCAGGGGTCACAAACACTGAAGCTTTCTTT.

This clonotype was recorded many times. This chain links TRBV3-1 with TRBJ2-1; 8 bases map to TRBD2. The CDR3 extends over 14 amino acids. The V gene end was trimmed by 1 base and the J gene end by 6 bases; junction bases not matched to a gene: 2. Per germline, CDR1 LGHDT and CDR2 YNNKEL (reference sequence). CDR3 DNA sequence: TGTGCCAGCAGCCAAGGGGCGGGAGGCAATGAGCAGTTCTTC. Protein: CASSQGAGGNEQFF.

J is TRBJ2-2 and V is TRBV5-5; D not resolved. The CDR3 runs 15 residues. V was clipped by 1 base and J by 6 bases, with 13 bases between them. Germline V gene data show CDR1 as SGHKS and CDR2 as YYEKEE (reference sequence). Written as DNA, the CDR3 is TGTGCCAGCAGCTTGCAGTGGGCCAGAGCCGGGGAGCTGTTTTTT. Its translation is CASSLQWARAGELFF.